Following are 22 T cell receptor beta chains from one sample sequenced in a study of shared clonotypes between healthy human individuals. Libraries were prepared by immunoSEQ multiplex PCR; TCRdb keeps only in-frame clonotypes and omits some of them. This sample yields around 700,000 clones, of which more than 70% are seen a single time; under 2% belongs to the top ten. The sequenced sample consisted of memory CD4+ T cells sorted from blood. Documented subset: CD45RA-negative fraction. These receptor sequences come from a woman in her 30s in good health.

This clone was counted ten times or more. This chain joins TRBV18 and TRBJ1-2; TRBD1 matches at 7 bases. Germline CDR1 reads KGHSH; CDR2 reads LQKENI. After removal of 5 bases from V and 3 bases from J, the junction contained 9 bases not matched to a gene. This CDR3 has 15 amino acids. The CDR3 loop is CASSGTDNVYYGYTF. The CDR3 bases are TGTGCCAGCTCAGGGACAGATAACGTGTACTATGGCTACACCTTC.

The gene calls are TRBV6-1 and TRBJ2-3, with D uncertain. V dropped 6 bases and J dropped 4 bases, with 17 bases sitting between them. Germline V gene sequence: CDR1 MNHNS, CDR2 SASEGT. The CDR3 totals 15 residues. In nucleotides, the CDR3 is TGTGCCAGCAGAGAGACCGAGTCAGCTTCAGATACGCAGTATTTT. Protein sequence: CASRETESASDTQYF.

The V gene is TRBV6-6, the J gene TRBJ2-6; a weak D match, TRBD2 (7 bases). Looked up from germline, CDR1 is MNHNY and CDR2 is SVGAGI (reference sequence). This CDR3 comprises 13 residues. V was trimmed by 5 bases and J by 9 bases, leaving 11 bases between them. Written as DNA, the CDR3 is TGTGCCAGCAGTAGGGGGGGCGGCAACGTCCTGACTTTC. Translating gives CASSRGGGNVLTF.

The sample holds a few counts of this clone. This chain links TRBV29-1 with TRBJ1-1, with unresolved D. Trimming left V 4 bases short and J 7 bases short, with 10 bases between. This CDR3 is 11 amino acids long. The germline V gene encodes CDR1 SQVTM and CDR2 ANQGSEA. CDR3 in DNA: TGCAGCGTTGTACAGACCTTTGAAGCTTTCTTT. It encodes CSVVQTFEAFF. Full variable domain (remainder filled in from reference TRBV29-1 and TRBJ1-1): SAVISQKPSRDICQRGTSLTIQCQVDSQVTMMFWYRQQPGQSLTLIATANQGSEATYESGFVIDKFPISRPNLTFSTLTVSNMSPEDSSIYLCSVVQTFEAFFGQGTRLTVV.

The chain recombines TRBV7-9 with TRBJ1-2, with a possible D match to TRBD1 (6 bases). The CDR3 is made up of 13 amino acids. Trimming removed 1 base from V and 6 bases from J, with 9 bases in between. Germline V gene lookup returns CDR1 SEHNR and CDR2 FQNEAQ (reference sequence). The CDR3 protein is CASSLGGGHGYTF. Here the CDR3 DNA reads TGTGCCAGCAGCTTAGGTGGGGGCCATGGCTACACCTTC.

In its sample, this clone was seen once. The chain links TRBV6-1 to TRBJ2-5; D is perhaps TRBD2 (6 bases). Trimming left V 0 bases short and J 2 bases short, with 13 bases between. Per the germline V gene, CDR1 is MNHNS and CDR2 is SASEGT. This CDR3 is built from 16 residues. CDR3 in amino acids: CASSEAVVAAQETQYF. The CDR3 DNA reads as TGTGCCAGCAGTGAAGCCGTCGTAGCGGCGCAAGAGACCCAGTACTTC.

The chain links TRBV9 to TRBJ2-2; 8 bases match TRBD2. Germline values: CDR1 SGDLS, CDR2 YYNGEE. The CDR3 totals 16 residues. Losses at the gene ends were 0 bases for V and 7 bases for J; bases not matched to a gene: 8. CDR3 bases: TGTGCCAGCAGCGTAGCATTAGCGGGAAGGGACGGGGAGCTGTTTTTT. This gives the protein CASSVALAGRDGELFF. Combining the CDR3 with reference TRBV9 and TRBJ2-2 gives the whole variable domain DSGVTQTPKHLITATGQRVTLRCSPRSGDLSVYWYQQSLDQGLQFLIQYYNGEERAKGNILERFSAQQFPDLHSELNLSSLELGDSALYFCASSVALAGRDGELFFGEGSRLTVL.

The sample holds many counts of this clone. The chain recombines TRBV25-1 with TRBJ2-3; no firm D call. V lost 2 bases and J 4 bases, leaving 4 bases between the germline ends. The length of the CDR3 is 12 residues. Germline V gives CDR1 MGHDK, CDR2 SYGVNS. The CDR3 here is CASSEEADTQYF. DNA of the CDR3: TGTGCCAGCAGTGAAGAAGCAGATACGCAGTATTTT.

The chain employs TRBV27 and TRBJ2-1; 10 positions agree with TRBD1. The CDR3 runs to 12 residues. Looked up from germline, CDR1 is MNHEY and CDR2 is SMNVEV (reference sequence). J lost 14 bases, V lost 4 bases, and 5 bases had no gene match. The CDR3 region has the DNA TGTGCCAGCAGTTACTCCGGGACAGGGGAGTTCTTC. Protein: CASSYSGTGEFF.

The V call is TRBV30, the J call TRBJ2-7; 14 nucleotides match TRBD2. Germline V gives CDR1 GTSNPN, CDR2 SVGIG (reference sequence). The CDR3 has 15 residues. With V trimmed by 2 bases and J by 2 bases, 2 bases remained unmatched. The CDR3 reads CAWSLTSGRAYEQYF. The CDR3, as DNA: TGTGCCTGGAGTCTGACTAGCGGGAGGGCCTACGAGCAGTACTTC.

This sequence joins TRBV27 and TRBJ1-6, with D possibly being TRBD1 (6 bases). Germline-derived CDR1 and CDR2 are MNHEY and SMNVEV (reference sequence). This CDR3 region has 14 residues. Deletions cut 4 bases from V and 6 bases from J, with 10 bases between. In nucleotides, the CDR3 is TGTGCCAGCAGTTCCCGACAGGTTAATTCACCCCTCCACTTT. Translating gives CASSSRQVNSPLHF.

V is TRBV19 and J is TRBJ2-3; TRBD1 might be the D (6 bases). CDR1 and CDR2 (germline): LNHDA, SQIVND (reference sequence). The ends were cut back, 3 bases at V and 0 bases at J, with 16 bases in the middle. The CDR3 totals 17 residues. CDR3 DNA sequence: TGTGCCAGTAGTATGAAAAGGGACATGTCTAGCACAGATACGCAGTATTTT. This encodes CASSMKRDMSSTDTQYF.

The chain is built from TRBV27 and TRBJ2-6, with D tentatively TRBD1 or TRBD2 (5 bases each). From germline, CDR1 is MNHEY and CDR2 SMNVEV (reference sequence). The CDR3 contains 18 residues. V lost 6 bases to trimming and J lost 2 bases, with 20 bases between them. CDR3 nucleotides: TGTGCCAGCAGCTCCCGGGACCGGGCTTCCGCTGGGGCCAACGTCCTGACTTTC. Encoded protein: CASSSRDRASAGANVLTF.

The rearrangement uses TRBV28 and TRBJ2-1; a possible D gene is TRBD2 (6 bases). The CDR3 extends over 15 amino acids. The germline V and J ends were trimmed by 6 bases and 4 bases, with 16 bases remaining between them. CDR1 and CDR2 from the germline V gene are MDHEN and SYDVKM. CDR3 amino acids: CASSQQRAHYNEQFF. Here the CDR3 DNA reads TGTGCCAGCAGCCAACAGCGGGCGCATTACAATGAGCAGTTCTTC.

This clone has just a few counts. The chain has TRBV11-2 and TRBJ2-3; 7 bases line up with TRBD2. Germline V gene lookup returns CDR1 SGHAT and CDR2 FQNNGV. V trimming: 5 bases; J trimming: 8 bases; junction bases outside the gene matches: 13. This CDR3 comprises 15 residues. Here the CDR3 DNA reads TGTGCCAGCAGCCCCCGGATAGCGGGCCAGGGTACGCAGTATTTT. Amino acids: CASSPRIAGQGTQYF.

The chain combines TRBV5-6 with TRBJ2-3; tentatively, D is TRBD2 (5 bases). Germline assignment: CDR1 SGHDT and CDR2 YYEEEE. The CDR3 extends over 13 amino acids. V shed 0 bases and J shed 7 bases, with 9 bases lying between them. Here the CDR3 reads CASSLGRGNTQYF. The CDR3 nucleotides read TGTGCCAGCAGCTTGGGTCGGGGTAATACGCAGTATTTT.

Note on this clone: The sample carries other DNA sequences with the same CDR3. The chain couples TRBV7-2 to TRBJ2-5; D ambiguous. Germline V gene data show CDR1 as SGHTA and CDR2 as FQGNSA. Trimming took off 5 bases at V and 1 base at J, with 8 bases between the two ends. The CDR3 loop spans 13 amino acids. The DNA for the CDR3 is TGTGCCAGCAGCCCTAGTCCCCAAGAGACCCAGTACTTC. Its protein is CASSPSPQETQYF.

The V and J genes are TRBV7-8 and TRBJ2-3, with TRBD2 identical over 15 bases. From germline, CDR1 is SGHVS and CDR2 FQNEAQ. V lost 1 base and J lost 2; bases outside the gene matches: 10. The CDR3 totals 20 residues. CDR3: CASSLELGLAGGTNTDTQYF. CDR3 nucleotide sequence: TGTGCCAGCAGCTTAGAATTGGGACTAGCGGGAGGTACAAACACAGATACGCAGTATTTT.

This sequence joins TRBV7-2 and TRBJ2-2, with D unclear. The germline gives CDR1 SGHTA, CDR2 FQGNSA. The ends were cut back, 5 bases at V and 3 bases at J, with 10 bases in the middle. The CDR3 spans 14 residues. This CDR3 is CASSPSLYTGELFF. Written as DNA, the CDR3 is TGTGCCAGCAGCCCAAGTCTCTACACCGGGGAGCTGTTTTTT.

The V gene is TRBV6-5, the J gene TRBJ2-7; 7 bases align to TRBD1. The germline V gene encodes CDR1 MNHEY and CDR2 SVGAGI. The length of the CDR3 is 15 residues. V was clipped by 2 bases and J by 7 bases; unmatched bases: 11. CDR3 coding DNA: TGTGCCAGCAGTTACGAGGCAGGGGGAAGGGGGGAGCAGTACTTC. This sequence encodes CASSYEAGGRGEQYF.

This clone was recorded a few times. The chain joins TRBV10-2 to TRBJ1-1, with a weak D call TRBD1 (6 bases). In germline, CDR1 is WSHSY, CDR2 SAAADI. This CDR3 region has 13 residues. Trimming pared 4 bases from V and 3 bases from J, leaving 9 bases between. CDR3 DNA sequence: TGCGCCAGCAGTGTTAGGGGGGACACTGAAGCTTTCTTT. Translation: CASSVRGDTEAFF.

The gene calls are TRBV5-1 and TRBJ2-1; weak D call: TRBD1 (5 bases). V was cut by 0 bases and J by 8 bases, with 15 bases left in between. Germline-derived CDR1 and CDR2 are SGHRS and YFSETQ. The CDR3 has 15 residues. The CDR3: CASSLGSGLRDEQFF. The CDR3 nucleotides read TGCGCCAGCAGCTTGGGCTCAGGGTTGCGCGATGAGCAGTTCTTC.